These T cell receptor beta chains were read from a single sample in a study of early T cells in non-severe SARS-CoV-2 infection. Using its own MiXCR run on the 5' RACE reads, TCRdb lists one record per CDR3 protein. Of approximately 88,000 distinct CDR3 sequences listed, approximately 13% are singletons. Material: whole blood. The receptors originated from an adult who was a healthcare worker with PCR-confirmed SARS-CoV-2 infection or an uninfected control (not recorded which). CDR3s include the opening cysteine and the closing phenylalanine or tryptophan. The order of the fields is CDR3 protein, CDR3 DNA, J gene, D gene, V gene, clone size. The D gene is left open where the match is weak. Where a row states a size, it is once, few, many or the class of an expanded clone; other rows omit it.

CASRLTRGRTDTQYF | TGTGCCAGTAGACTTACCAGGGGGCGCACAGATACGCAGTATTTT | TRBJ2-3 | TRBD1 | TRBV19 | many
CASSLSRRADEKLFF | TGTGCCAGCAGTTTGTCTAGGCGGGCGGATGAAAAACTGTTTTTT | TRBJ1-4 | . | TRBV27 | many
CSVDTSGVYNEQFF | TGCAGCGTTGACACTAGCGGGGTCTACAATGAGCAGTTCTTC | TRBJ2-1 | TRBD2 | TRBV29-1 | many
CASSLPDWTVQSSYEQYF | TGTGCCAGCAGCTTACCCGACTGGACAGTACAGAGCTCCTACGAGCAGTACTTC | TRBJ2-7 | . | TRBV7-2 | .
CASSSRGGATNEKLFF | TGCGCCAGCAGCTCCAGGGGTGGGGCTACTAATGAAAAACTGTTTTTT | TRBJ1-4 | . | TRBV5-1 | many
CASSLVMGAPLDRNTIYF | TGTGCCAGCAGTCTCGTCATGGGGGCCCCCTTGGACCGAAACACCATATATTTT | TRBJ1-3 | . | TRBV12-3/TRBV12-4 | .
CASSPEGGPPYTQYF | TGTGCCAGCTCACCAGAAGGGGGGCCCCCCTATACGCAGTATTTT | TRBJ2-3 | . | TRBV18 | many
CASSEGDRGNQPQHF | TGTGCCAGCAGTGAAGGGGACAGGGGAAATCAGCCCCAGCATTTT | TRBJ1-5 | TRBD1 | TRBV2 | .
CASSVADRGGRETQYF | TGTGCCAGCAGCGTAGCTGACCGGGGGGGCCGCGAGACCCAGTACTTC | TRBJ2-5 | TRBD2 | TRBV9 | .
CASSRLRVFRISPLHF | TGTGCCAGCAGTCGCCTCAGAGTGTTCCGCATCTCACCCCTCCACTTT | TRBJ1-6 | . | TRBV12-3/TRBV12-4 | once
CSVTGGLGEQFF | TGCAGTGTTACAGGGGGCCTAGGTGAGCAGTTCTTC | TRBJ2-1 | TRBD1 | TRBV20-1 | .
CSAKGQAGYGYTF | TGCAGTGCTAAGGGACAGGCTGGCTATGGCTACACCTTC | TRBJ1-2 | TRBD1 | TRBV20-1 | few
CASSSRGGQEKLFF | TGTGCCAGCAGCTCCCGGGGGGGGCAAGAAAAACTGTTTTTT | TRBJ1-4 | . | TRBV9 | few
CAISAGQGPSGSPLHF | TGTGCCATCAGTGCCGGACAGGGGCCGTCTGGTTCACCCCTCCACTTT | TRBJ1-6 | TRBD1 | TRBV10-3 | many
CASSEFENGYTF | TGTGCCAGCAGTGAATTTGAAAACGGCTACACCTTC | TRBJ1-2 | . | TRBV25-1 | few
CSVAFNEAFF | TGCAGCGTTGCATTCAATGAAGCTTTCTTT | TRBJ1-1 | . | TRBV29-1 | many
CASSGHRGLGDIQYF | TGTGCCAGCAGCGGCCACAGGGGGCTCGGGGACATTCAGTACTTC | TRBJ2-4 | TRBD1 | TRBV5-6 | .
CASSPAPWSNQPQHF | TGTGCCAGCAGTCCCGCCCCTTGGAGCAATCAGCCCCAGCATTTT | TRBJ1-5 | . | TRBV6-1 | .
CASSQGWGNTEAFF | TGTGCCAGCAGTCAGGGGTGGGGCAACACTGAAGCTTTCTTT | TRBJ1-1 | . | TRBV7-2 | .
CASSWTGVDEQFF | TGTGCCAGCAGCTGGACAGGAGTGGATGAGCAGTTCTTC | TRBJ2-1 | TRBD1 | TRBV11-3 | many
CAIRSGTGSTEAFF | TGTGCCATCAGGTCGGGGACAGGGAGCACTGAAGCTTTCTTT | TRBJ1-1 | TRBD1 | TRBV10-3 | many
CASSRSTGSYEQYF | TGTGCCAGTAGTAGATCGACAGGTTCCTACGAGCAGTACTTC | TRBJ2-7 | . | TRBV19 | .
CASSIMDSRVREKLFF | TGTGCCAGTAGTATAATGGACTCCAGAGTTCGTGAAAAACTGTTTTTT | TRBJ1-4 | . | TRBV19 | many
CASSSRASQDPQHF | TGTGCCAGTAGTAGTCGGGCGTCCCAGGACCCCCAGCATTTT | TRBJ1-5 | . | TRBV19 | .
CASSLAQGPYSYEQYF | TGCGCCAGCAGCTTGGCACAGGGCCCTTATTCCTACGAGCAGTACTTC | TRBJ2-7 | . | TRBV5-1 | many
CASSYGTGSRGGYTF | TGTGCCAGCAGTTACGGTACCGGGAGCCGGGGGGGCTACACCTTC | TRBJ1-2 | . | TRBV6-5 | many
CSVEKGTGTWTDEQFF | TGCAGCGTCGAAAAGGGGACAGGGACATGGACGGATGAGCAGTTCTTC | TRBJ2-1 | TRBD1 | TRBV29-1 | .
CASSQGGGRRAFF | TGTGCCAGCAGCCAGGGAGGTGGCAGGCGGGCTTTCTTT | TRBJ1-1 | . | TRBV3-1 | .
CASSRGGGVSDTQYF | TGTGCCAGCAGTCGTGGCGGGGGGGTTTCAGATACGCAGTATTTT | TRBJ2-3 | TRBD2 | TRBV7-6 | many
CASSRDDQPQHF | TGTGCCAGCAGTCGCGATGATCAGCCCCAGCATTTT | TRBJ1-5 | . | TRBV6-6 | many
CASSLLAGSTGELFF | TGTGCCAGCAGCTTACTGGCGGGGAGCACCGGGGAGCTGTTTTTT | TRBJ2-2 | . | TRBV12-3/TRBV12-4 | once
CASSHEGLSPLHF | TGCGCCAGCAGCCACGAGGGGCTTTCACCCCTCCACTTT | TRBJ1-6 | . | TRBV5-1 | many
CAWSITAETQYF | TGTGCCTGGAGTATAACTGCTGAGACGCAGTATTTT | TRBJ2-3 | . | TRBV30 | many
CASRWGHTYEQYF | TGTGCCAGCAGGTGGGGACACACCTACGAGCAGTACTTC | TRBJ2-7 | . | TRBV6-6 | many
CASSLTPVVHYGYTF | TGTGCCAGCAGCTTAACCCCAGTGGTTCATTATGGCTACACCTTC | TRBJ1-2 | . | TRBV7-9 | many
CASSYSVENSPLHF | TGTGCCAGCAGTTACTCGGTTGAGAATTCACCCCTCCACTTT | TRBJ1-6 | . | TRBV6-5 | many
CASRRVDGYTF | TGTGCCAGCAGAAGGGTGGATGGCTACACCTTC | TRBJ1-2 | . | TRBV12-3/TRBV12-4 | many
CATSRTNEKLFF | TGTGCCACCAGCAGGACTAATGAAAAACTGTTTTTT | TRBJ1-4 | . | TRBV15 | few
CASTAPGQIQDTQYF | TGTGCCAGCACCGCCCCGGGACAGATTCAAGATACGCAGTATTTT | TRBJ2-3 | TRBD1 | TRBV12-3/TRBV12-4 | .
CASRDGTSYIYEQYF | TGTGCCAGCAGAGACGGGACTAGCTATATCTACGAGCAGTACTTC | TRBJ2-7 | TRBD2 | TRBV28 | .
CASSQDPLPDTQYF | TGCGCCAGCAGCCAAGACCCCCTGCCAGATACGCAGTATTTT | TRBJ2-3 | . | TRBV4-1 | .
CSVVMGGLNTEAFF | TGCAGCGTTGTAATGGGGGGCCTGAACACTGAAGCTTTCTTT | TRBJ1-1 | . | TRBV29-1 | many
CASSPGTSSGNTIYF | TGTGCCAGCAGCCCAGGGACCTCCTCTGGAAACACCATATATTTT | TRBJ1-3 | . | TRBV9 | many
CASSSGQGGMDTQYF | TGCGCCAGCAGCTCCGGACAGGGAGGGATGGATACGCAGTATTTT | TRBJ2-3 | . | TRBV5-1 | .
CASSPLLSPLHF | TGTGCCAGCAGTCCCCTCCTTTCACCCCTCCACTTT | TRBJ1-6 | . | TRBV27 | .
CAISPDRASEQYF | TGTGCCATCAGTCCGGACAGGGCCAGCGAGCAGTACTTC | TRBJ2-7 | TRBD1 | TRBV10-3 | .
CASSDGDRVEQFF | TGTGCCAGCAGTGACGGGGACAGGGTTGAGCAGTTCTTC | TRBJ2-1 | TRBD1 | TRBV28 | .
CASSFVAASTDTQYF | TGTGCCAGCAGTTTCGTCGCGGCAAGCACAGATACGCAGTATTTT | TRBJ2-3 | . | TRBV6-5 | many
CASSLAVWGSNTGELFF | TGTGCCAGCAGCTTAGCTGTTTGGGGGTCGAACACCGGGGAGCTGTTTTTT | TRBJ2-2 | . | TRBV7-6 | .
CSVEDRGTVNTEAFF | TGCAGCGTTGAAGATCGGGGGACAGTTAACACTGAAGCTTTCTTT | TRBJ1-1 | TRBD1 | TRBV29-1 | .
CASSLTFSQETQYF | TGTGCCAGCAGCCTCACCTTCAGCCAAGAGACCCAGTACTTC | TRBJ2-5 | . | TRBV7-2 | .
CASSSPGPPEKLFF | TGTGCCAGCAGTTCCCCAGGCCCGCCTGAAAAACTGTTTTTT | TRBJ1-4 | . | TRBV11-2 | many
CASSFTLTSYNEQFF | TGTGCCAGCAGCTTTACACTTACCTCCTACAATGAGCAGTTCTTC | TRBJ2-1 | . | TRBV14 | few
CASRQGLDNSPLHF | TGTGCCAGCAGGCAGGGGTTGGATAATTCACCCCTCCACTTT | TRBJ1-6 | . | TRBV12-3/TRBV12-4 | many
CASSLILETQYF | TGTGCCAGCAGCCTAATTCTAGAGACCCAGTACTTC | TRBJ2-5 | . | TRBV7-9 | once
CATSDPGPSTDTQYF | TGTGCCACCAGTGATCCCGGACCTAGCACAGATACGCAGTATTTT | TRBJ2-3 | . | TRBV24-1 | .
CASSIRGGTAYGYTF | TGTGCCAGTAGTATCCGAGGGGGAACAGCCTATGGCTACACCTTC | TRBJ1-2 | . | TRBV19 | .
CASRPLDRGFPQPQHF | TGTGCAAGTCGCCCCCTTGACAGGGGGTTCCCTCAGCCCCAGCATTTT | TRBJ1-5 | . | TRBV12-2 | many
CASSPRGLEETQYF | TGTGCCAGCAGCCCTAGGGGACTAGAAGAGACCCAGTACTTC | TRBJ2-5 | TRBD2 | TRBV7-8 | few